Sequencing of this T cell receptor beta chain was carried out in a study of blood T cell repertoires in COVID-19. Across the whole study: The analysed material was cDNA or gDNA that came from T cells, B-cell-depleted T cells, or PBMCs.

The repertoire was sequenced with immunoSEQ multiplex PCR; TCRdb's copy has only in-frame clones and lacks some. The repertoire holds just over 300,000 clones, with approximately 90% as singletons. J lost 6 bases, V lost 3 bases, and 3 bases had no gene match. This CDR3 is 14 amino acids long. Germline CDR1 and CDR2: MDHEN and SYDVKM. Donors in Cohort 3 who had recovered were those with two negative PCRs, healthcare professional clearance, or resolution of their symptoms. This TCR came from a man younger than 45 who had recovered from COVID-19. This sequence joins TRBV28 and TRBJ1-5; 9 bases fit TRBD1. What was sequenced was PBMCs or T cells enriched from blood (not recorded which). The CDR3 DNA is TGTGCCAGCAGTTTTGGGACAGGGAGTCAGCCCCAGCATTTT. Protein product: CASSFGTGSQPQHF.